This TCR beta chain was retrieved from a study of blood T cell repertoires in COVID-19. Study context: Sample material is recorded as cDNA or gDNA derived from T cells, B-cell-depleted T cells, or PBMCs.

The CDR3 is 15 residues long. Germline CDR1 SGHTA, CDR2 FQGNSA. Trimming shortened V by 5 bases and J by 1 base, and 14 bases separated the two germline ends. Sequencing was performed with immunoSEQ multiplex PCR; in TCRdb, only in-frame clones are kept and a portion is missing. The repertoire holds fewer than 350,000 clones, with around 85% as singletons. Cohorts were based on clinical histories the participants reported. The study counted Cohort 3 donors as recovered given two negative PCRs, clearance, or symptom resolution. This clonotype was sampled from a woman between 50 and 59 years old who had recovered from COVID-19. The sequencing input was PBMCs or T cells enriched from blood (not recorded which). The chain links TRBV7-2 to TRBJ1-2; D possibly corresponds to TRBD1 (6 bases). The CDR3 loop reads CASSPDGQINYGYTF. The CDR3 DNA follows: TGTGCCAGCAGCCCCGATGGACAGATTAACTATGGCTACACCTTC.